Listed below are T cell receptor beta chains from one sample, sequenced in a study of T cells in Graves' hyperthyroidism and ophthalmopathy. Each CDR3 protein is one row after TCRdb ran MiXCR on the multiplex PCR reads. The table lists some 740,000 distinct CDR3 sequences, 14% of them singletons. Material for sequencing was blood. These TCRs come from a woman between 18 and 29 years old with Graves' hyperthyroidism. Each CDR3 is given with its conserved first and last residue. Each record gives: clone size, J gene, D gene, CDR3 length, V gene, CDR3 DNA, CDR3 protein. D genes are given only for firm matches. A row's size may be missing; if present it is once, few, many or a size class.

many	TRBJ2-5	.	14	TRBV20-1	TGCAGTGCTAGACCCACAGCGAAAGGGGAGACCCAGTACTTC	CSARPTAKGETQYF
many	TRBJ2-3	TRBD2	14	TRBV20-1	TGCAGTGCTTTCGGGACTAGAGACACAGATACGCAGTATTTT	CSAFGTRDTDTQYF
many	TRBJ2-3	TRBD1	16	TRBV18	TGTGCCAGCTCACCACAGGGGGCCGGCAGCGCAGATACGCAGTATTTT	CASSPQGAGSADTQYF
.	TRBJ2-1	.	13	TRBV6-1	TGTGCCAGCAGTTTGTCCGACGAAAAAGAGCAGTTCTTC	CASSLSDEKEQFF
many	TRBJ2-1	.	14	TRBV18	TGTGCCAGCTCTCACATACAGGGCAACAATGAGCAGTTCTTC	CASSHIQGNNEQFF
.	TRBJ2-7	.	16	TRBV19	TGTGCCAGTAGTATGACGCAACTAGCAGAAGTTTCCGAGCAGTACTTC	CASSMTQLAEVSEQYF
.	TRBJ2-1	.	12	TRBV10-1	TGCGCCAGCAGTTTGGGGCTCGCTGAGCAGTTCTTC	CASSLGLAEQFF
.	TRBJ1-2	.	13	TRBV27	TGTGCCAGCAGTTCTCTACAGGGACGGGGCTACACCTTC	CASSSLQGRGYTF
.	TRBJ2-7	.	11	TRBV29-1	TGCAGTCTTGGCAGAACCTACGAGCAGTACTTC	CSLGRTYEQYF
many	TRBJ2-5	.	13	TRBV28	TGTGCCAGCAGTTTGGACGGACCGGGTACGATCTACTTC	CASSLDGPGTIYF
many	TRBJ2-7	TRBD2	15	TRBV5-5	TGTGCCAGCAGCTTGGAGCGGGAGGTTACCTACGAGCAGTACTTC	CASSLEREVTYEQYF
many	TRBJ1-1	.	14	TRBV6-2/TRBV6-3	TGTGCCAGCAGTCCGACCGACAGTATTGATGAAGCTTTCTTT	CASSPTDSIDEAFF
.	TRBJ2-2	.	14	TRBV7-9	TGTGCCAGCAGCTTAGGGGACCGCTCAGGGGAGCTGTTTTTT	CASSLGDRSGELFF
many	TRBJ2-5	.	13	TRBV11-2	TGTGCCAGCAGCCGGGGACCGCAAGAGACCCAGTACTTC	CASSRGPQETQYF
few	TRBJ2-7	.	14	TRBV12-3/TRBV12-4	TGTGCCAGCAGTTTTCCAGGGTACTCCTACGAGCAGTACTTC	CASSFPGYSYEQYF
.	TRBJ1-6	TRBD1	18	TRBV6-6	TGTGCCAGCAGTTACACACGGACAGGGCTTAGCTATAATTCACCCCTCCACTTT	CASSYTRTGLSYNSPLHF
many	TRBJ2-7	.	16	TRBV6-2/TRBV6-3	TGTGCCAGCAGTCCCCGGGTTTGGGGGAACCCCTACGAGCAGTACTTC	CASSPRVWGNPYEQYF
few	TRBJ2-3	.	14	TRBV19	TGTGCCAGTAGTCAGGGGTGGAGCACAGATACGCAGTATTTT	CASSQGWSTDTQYF
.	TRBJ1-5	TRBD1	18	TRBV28	TGTGCCAGCTCCGAAGGGACAGGGGGCAGGGCAGGCAATCAGCCCCAGCATTTT	CASSEGTGGRAGNQPQHF
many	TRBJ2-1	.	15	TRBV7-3	TGTGCCAGCAGCTTAGTAGCGGCCGCCAGGAGTGAGCAGTTCTTC	CASSLVAAARSEQFF
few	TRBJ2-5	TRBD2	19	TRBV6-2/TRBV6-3	TGTGCCAGCAGTGGGAGTGGACCGGGACTAGCGCCCGCGGCGGCGACCCAGTACTTC	CASSGSGPGLAPAAATQYF
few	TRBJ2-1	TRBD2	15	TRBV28	TGTGCCAGCAGTGGGCCCGGGACTAGCAACAATGAGCAGTTCTTC	CASSGPGTSNNEQFF
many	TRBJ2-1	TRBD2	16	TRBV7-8	TGTGCCAGCAGCTCTCCCACTAGCGCCAACTACAATGAGCAGTTCTTC	CASSSPTSANYNEQFF
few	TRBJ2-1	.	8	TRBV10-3	TGTGCCATCATCGAGCAGTTCTTC	CAIIEQFF
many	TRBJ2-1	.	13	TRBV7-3	TGTGCCAGCAGCACCCCGCCTTACAATGAGCAGTTCTTC	CASSTPPYNEQFF
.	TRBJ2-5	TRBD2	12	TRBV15	TGTGCCACCAAGCCTAGCGGTGAGACCCAGTACTTC	CATKPSGETQYF
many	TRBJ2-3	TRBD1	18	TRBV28	TGTGCCAGCAGTTTATGGGAACTTGGGACAGGTAGCACAGATACGCAGTATTTT	CASSLWELGTGSTDTQYF
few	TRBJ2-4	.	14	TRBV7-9	TGTGCCAGTAGGGATGGGGGCGTCAAGAACATTCAGTACTTC	CASRDGGVKNIQYF
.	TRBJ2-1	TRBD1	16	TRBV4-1	TGCGCCAGCAGCCAAGATGGGCCCTGGGTAGGGGGCGAGCAGTTCTTC	CASSQDGPWVGGEQFF
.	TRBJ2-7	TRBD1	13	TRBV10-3	TGTGCCATCAGCGCAGGACAGGGGTACGAGCAGTACTTC	CAISAGQGYEQYF
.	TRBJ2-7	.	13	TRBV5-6	TGTGCCAGCAGCGGTGGGGTGGGGTACGAGCAGTACTTC	CASSGGVGYEQYF
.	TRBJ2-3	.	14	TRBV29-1	TGCAGCGCCTGCGAGGGCCGGAGCACAGATACGCAGTATTTT	CSACEGRSTDTQYF
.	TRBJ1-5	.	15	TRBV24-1	TGTGCCACCTCTGCCGGGGCCTATAGCAATCAGCCCCAGCATTTT	CATSAGAYSNQPQHF
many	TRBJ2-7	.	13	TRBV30	TGTGCCTGGAGTTCGGGGAGAGGCTACGAGCAGTACTTC	CAWSSGRGYEQYF
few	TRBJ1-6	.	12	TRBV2	TGTGCCAGCAGTGTGCTGAATTCACCCCTCCACTTT	CASSVLNSPLHF
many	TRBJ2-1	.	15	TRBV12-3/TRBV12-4	TGTGCCAGCAGTCCCCGGGCGGGACATTACAATGAGCAGTTCTTC	CASSPRAGHYNEQFF
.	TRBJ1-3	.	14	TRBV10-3	TGTGCCATCAGTGAGCACATCTCTGGAAACACCATATATTTT	CAISEHISGNTIYF
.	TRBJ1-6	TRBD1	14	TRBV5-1	TGCGCCAGCAGCACCAGGGGGCGGCGTTCACCCCTCCACTTT	CASSTRGRRSPLHF
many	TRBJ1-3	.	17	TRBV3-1	TGTGCCAGCAGCCAAGATAGCCGACGCCAAAATGGAAACACCATATATTTT	CASSQDSRRQNGNTIYF
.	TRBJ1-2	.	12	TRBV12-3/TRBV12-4	TGTGCCAGGGACCGGGACGGCGACTGCTACACCTTC	CARDRDGDCYTF
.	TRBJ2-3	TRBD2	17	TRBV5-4	TGTGCCAGCAGCTTGTGGACTAGCGGGAGGGCCCTGTCCACGCAGTATTTT	CASSLWTSGRALSTQYF
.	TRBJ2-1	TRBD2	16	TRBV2	TGTGCCAGCAGTCCTCGGACTAGCGGAACCTCCCCTGAGCAGTTCTTC	CASSPRTSGTSPEQFF
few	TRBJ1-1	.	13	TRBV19	TGTGCCAGCGGGGCTAAGGGGTCTGCTGAAGCTTTCTTT	CASGAKGSAEAFF
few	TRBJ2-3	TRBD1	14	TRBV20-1	TGCAGTGCTGGAAGACAGGGGGCCGCAGATACGCAGTATTTT	CSAGRQGAADTQYF
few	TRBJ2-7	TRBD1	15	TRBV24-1	TGTGCCACCAGTGACCCTGGACAGGGGGCGTTGGAGCAGTACTTC	CATSDPGQGALEQYF
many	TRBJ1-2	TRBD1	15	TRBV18	TGTGCCAGCTCACCGGGGACAGGGTATGGCTATGGCTACACCTTC	CASSPGTGYGYGYTF
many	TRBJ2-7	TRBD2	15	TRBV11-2	TGTGCCAGCAGCTCGAGCGGGAGGCGAAACTACGAGCAGTACTTC	CASSSSGRRNYEQYF
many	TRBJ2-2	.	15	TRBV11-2	TGTGCCAGCAGCTTAGTTCAATTGTCCACCGGGGAGCTGTTTTTT	CASSLVQLSTGELFF
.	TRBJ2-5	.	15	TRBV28	TGTGCCAGCAGCCGCCTCAGTTCCTTTGGGGAGACCCAGTACTTC	CASSRLSSFGETQYF
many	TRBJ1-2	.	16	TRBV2	TGTGCCAGCAGTGAAGACCTCCTCCCGGGCAGGGGAGGCTACACCTTC	CASSEDLLPGRGGYTF
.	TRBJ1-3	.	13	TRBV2	TGTGCCAGCGAGAGAAACTCTGGAAACACCATATATTTT	CASERNSGNTIYF
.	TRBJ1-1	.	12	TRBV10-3	TGTGCCATCAGTGAGTCACGCTATGAAGCTTTCTTT	CAISESRYEAFF
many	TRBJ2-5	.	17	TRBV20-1	TGCAGTGCGGGGGGCCAGTGGTCTCTGAGAAACCAAGAGACCCAGTACTTC	CSAGGQWSLRNQETQYF
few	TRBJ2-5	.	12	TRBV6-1	TGTGCCAGCACCGGGGACCAGGGGACCCAGTACTTC	CASTGDQGTQYF
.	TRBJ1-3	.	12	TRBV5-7	TGTGCCAGCAGGGGCATAGGAAACACCATATATTTT	CASRGIGNTIYF
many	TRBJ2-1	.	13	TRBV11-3	TGTGCCAGCAGCTTGGATCTGGGAAATGAGCAGTTCTTC	CASSLDLGNEQFF
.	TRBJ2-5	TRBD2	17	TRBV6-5	TGTGCCAGCAGTTATAGCGGGAGGGTCTGGGGGCAAGAGGCCCAGTACTTC	CASSYSGRVWGQEAQYF
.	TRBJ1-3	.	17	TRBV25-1	TGTGCCAGCAGTGAATATTACCCGGGAAGGCGTGGGGACACCATATATTTT	CASSEYYPGRRGDTIYF
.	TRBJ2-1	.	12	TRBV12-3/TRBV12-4	TGTGCCAGCAATTTTGTCAACAATGAGCAGTTCTTC	CASNFVNNEQFF
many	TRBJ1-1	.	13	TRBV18	TGTGCCAGCTCACCGACTCCTACAGGGTTAGCTTTCTTT	CASSPTPTGLAFF